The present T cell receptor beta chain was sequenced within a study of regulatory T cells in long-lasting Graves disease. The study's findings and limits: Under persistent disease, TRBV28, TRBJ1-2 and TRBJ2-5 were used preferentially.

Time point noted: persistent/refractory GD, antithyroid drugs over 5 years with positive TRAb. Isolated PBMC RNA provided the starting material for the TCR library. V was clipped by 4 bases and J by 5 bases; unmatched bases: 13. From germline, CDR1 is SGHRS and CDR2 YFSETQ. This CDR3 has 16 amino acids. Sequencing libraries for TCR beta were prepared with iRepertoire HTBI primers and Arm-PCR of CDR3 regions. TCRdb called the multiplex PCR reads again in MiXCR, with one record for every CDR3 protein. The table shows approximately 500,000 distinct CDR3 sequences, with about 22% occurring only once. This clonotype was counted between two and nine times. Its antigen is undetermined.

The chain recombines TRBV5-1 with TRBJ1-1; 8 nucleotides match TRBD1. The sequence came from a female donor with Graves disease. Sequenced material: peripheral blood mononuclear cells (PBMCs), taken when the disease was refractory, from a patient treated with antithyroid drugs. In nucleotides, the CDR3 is TGCGCCAGCAGCGCCCCCACGGACAGGGAAGTGACTGAAGCTTTCTTT. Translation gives CASSAPTDREVTEAFF.